A single sample is the source of the 6 T cell receptor beta chains below, sequenced in a study of cytomegalovirus exposure and HLA in healthy donors. The PCR used 60 Vbeta and 13 Jbeta primers. Sequencing used immunoSEQ multiplex PCR; TCRdb keeps in-frame clones, though not all of them. Among around 110,000 clones listed, around three quarters were seen once. Sequencing was performed on PBMCs. The receptor set was obtained from a man aged 25 to 40 in good health and CMV-seropositive.

The CDR3 protein is CASSLRLAGHTDTQYF. The CDR3 DNA sequence: TGTGCCAGCAGCTTAAGGCTAGCGGGCCACACAGATACGCAGTATTTT. This chain links TRBV13 with TRBJ2-3; the match to TRBD2 covers 8 bases. Germline loops: CDR1 PRHDT, CDR2 FYEKMQ (reference sequence). The CDR3 has 16 residues. Losses at the gene ends were 2 bases for V and 2 bases for J; bases not matched to a gene: 6.

The chain links TRBV28 to TRBJ1-1; D remains ambiguous. The ends were cut back, 7 bases at V and 4 bases at J, with 7 bases in the middle. Germline V CDR1 and CDR2: MDHEN, SYDVKM. The length of the CDR3 is 11 residues. The CDR3 bases are TGTGCCAGCATGAGGCCCACTGAAGCTTTCTTT. Amino acid sequence: CASMRPTEAFF.

A few counts support this clone. This sequence joins TRBV4-2 and TRBJ2-5; possibly TRBD2 for D (5 bases). V was clipped by 0 bases and J by 5 bases, with 13 bases between them. Germline CDR1 LGHNA, CDR2 YNFKEQ. The CDR3 spans 15 residues. The DNA for the CDR3 is TGTGCCAGCAGCCAAGAAGCGGTTTGGACGGAGACCCAGTACTTC. Protein: CASSQEAVWTETQYF.

This clone was found a few times. The chain carries TRBV18 and TRBJ1-2; D not resolved. Trimming removed 3 bases at V and 8 bases at J, with 19 bases between. The CDR3 spans 15 residues. Germline V gene sequence: CDR1 KGHSH, CDR2 LQKENI. The CDR3 DNA follows: TGTGCCAGCTCACCCCGAGAAATAGGCGGGAGAGGCTACACCTTC. It encodes CASSPREIGGRGYTF. Looking up the rest from reference TRBV18 and TRBJ1-2 gives the full variable domain: NAGVMQNPRHLVRRRGQEARLRCSPMKGHSHVYWYRQLPEEGLKFMVYLQKENIIDESGMPKERFSAEFPKEGPSILRIQQVVRGDSAAYFCASSPREIGGRGYTFGSGTRLTVV.

This clone has just a few counts. The chain recombines TRBV4-3 with TRBJ2-1; perhaps TRBD2 as D (5 bases). Between the trimmed V and J ends, which lost 0 bases and 4 bases, there was a span of 13 bases. The CDR3 has 16 residues. The germline V gene has CDR1 LGHNA and CDR2 YSLEER. The CDR3 sequence: CASSQDYDTGYNEQFF. The CDR3 DNA reads as TGCGCCAGCAGCCAAGATTACGATACGGGATACAATGAGCAGTTCTTC.

The V and J genes are TRBV13 and TRBJ2-1, with 14 bases identical to TRBD2. Germline trimming cut 5 bases from V and 10 bases from J; bases unmatched to any gene: 10. Germline CDR1 and CDR2: PRHDT and FYEKMQ (reference sequence). The CDR3 consists of 16 residues. The CDR3 spells CASSDRGLAGEWEQFF. The CDR3 DNA follows: TGTGCCAGCAGCGACCGGGGACTAGCGGGAGAATGGGAGCAGTTCTTC.